These T cell receptor beta chains were read from a single sample in a study of cytomegalovirus exposure and HLA in healthy donors. Profiling relied on immunoSEQ multiplex PCR, and the TCRdb table lists in-frame clones only, not all of them. The sample has hundreds of thousands of clones; approximately 90% are singletons. The sequencing sample was made of PBMCs. Receptors originate from a young woman in good health and CMV-seronegative. The CDR3 runs from the conserved cysteine through the conserved F or W. A D gene is named only where the DNA matches it firmly. Rows may omit the clone size; those that give it use once, few, many or a size class.

j_call	clone_size	d_call	v_call	cdr3_nt	cdr3_aa
TRBJ1-1	.	TRBD1	TRBV6-1	TGTGCCAGCAGGGACAGGGGCGGTGGTAACACTGAAGCTTTCTTT	CASRDRGGGNTEAFF
TRBJ2-5	.	TRBD2	TRBV4-2	TGTGCCAGCAGCCCATACGGGGGGGCCGAAGAGACCCAGTACTTC	CASSPYGGAEETQYF
TRBJ1-3	.	TRBD1	TRBV4-1	TGCGCCAGCAGCCACGGACAGGGCCCTTCTGGAAACACCATATATTTT	CASSHGQGPSGNTIYF
TRBJ1-5	.	TRBD1	TRBV27	TGTGCCAGCAGTTTAGAATTGGGACAGGGCCGCTATAGCAATCAGCCCCAGCATTTT	CASSLELGQGRYSNQPQHF
TRBJ2-7	.	.	TRBV10-3	TGTGCCATCAGTGATTTAGACGAGCAGTACTTC	CAISDLDEQYF
TRBJ2-1	once	.	TRBV10-3	TGTGCCATCAGCGCCAGGGCAGAAGACAATGAGCAGTTCTTC	CAISARAEDNEQFF
TRBJ2-5	once	TRBD2	TRBV25-1	TGTGCCAGCACTAGCGGGGAGACGTCGGGGCAAGAGACCCAGTACTTC	CASTSGETSGQETQYF
TRBJ2-7	.	.	TRBV28	TGTGCCAGCAGTTTAAGGGGCCCCTACGAGCAGTACTTC	CASSLRGPYEQYF
TRBJ2-1	.	TRBD2	TRBV28	TGTGCCAGCAGTTTATTGTCTAGCGGGACCTACAATGAGCAGTTCTTC	CASSLLSSGTYNEQFF
TRBJ1-1	.	.	TRBV10-1	TGCGCCAGCAGTGACCGGGGGGCCTCGAACACTGAAGCTTTCTTT	CASSDRGASNTEAFF
TRBJ1-2	.	.	TRBV5-4	TGTGCCAGCAGCTTCCCCCCCGGGACAAACTATGGCTACACCTTC	CASSFPPGTNYGYTF
TRBJ1-2	.	.	TRBV28	TGTGCCAGCACCTCTATCATTGCAGGAGGGCGCTACACCTTC	CASTSIIAGGRYTF
TRBJ2-1	.	TRBD1	TRBV6-4	TGTGCCAGCAGTGTGGGACAGGGGGGAAATGAGCAGTTCTTC	CASSVGQGGNEQFF
TRBJ1-1	once	.	TRBV6-1	TGTGCCAGCAGTGAAGTGGCGGCTAACACTGAAGCTTTCTTT	CASSEVAANTEAFF
TRBJ1-5	.	TRBD1	TRBV27	TGTGCCAGCAGTCCCTACAGGGGGCTGGATCAGCCCCAGCATTTT	CASSPYRGLDQPQHF
TRBJ2-1	few	.	TRBV19	TGTGCCAGTAGTATCTCGGACTACAAAGCCTACAATGAGCAGTTCTTC	CASSISDYKAYNEQFF
TRBJ2-7	.	.	TRBV6-1	TGTGCCAGCATATCAGCCGAGGGCAGCTCCTACGAGCAGTACTTC	CASISAEGSSYEQYF
TRBJ2-7	few	.	TRBV19	TGTGCCAGTAGTCCTGGGCCCAGGGAGGACTACGAGCAGTACTTC	CASSPGPREDYEQYF
TRBJ2-3	.	TRBD2	TRBV28	TGTGCCAGCAGCGTTCCGGGACTAGCCCCAGATACGCAGTATTTT	CASSVPGLAPDTQYF
TRBJ2-7	.	TRBD2	TRBV4-1	TGCGCCAGCAGCCAAGATTCCCGCGGGACTAGCGGGTACGAGCAGTACTTC	CASSQDSRGTSGYEQYF
TRBJ2-2	.	.	TRBV6-1	TGTGCCAGTCCTCAAAAGGGGGACGGGGGGGAGCTGTTTTTT	CASPQKGDGGELFF
TRBJ1-1	.	TRBD1	TRBV10-3	TGTGCCGCCACCCGGACAGGGAACACTGAAGCTTTCTTT	CAATRTGNTEAFF
TRBJ1-2	.	TRBD1	TRBV5-4	TGTGCCAGCAGCGTCTCCGGGGACAGGGTCGGCTATGGCTACACCTTC	CASSVSGDRVGYGYTF
TRBJ2-5	.	TRBD2	TRBV2	TGTGCCAGCAGGGGGACTAGCGCTCCCGGGACCCAGTACTTC	CASRGTSAPGTQYF